This entry lists 10 T cell receptor beta chains sequenced from one sample in a study of monozygotic twins with cystic fibrosis. Assay: immunoSEQ multiplex PCR; the TCRdb copy retains only in-frame clones and omits some. In the table there are some 22,000 clones, around 97% of which are singletons. The specimen sequenced was blood. The receptors shown here come from a girl aged 5-17 years with cystic fibrosis.

The genes are TRBV5-4 and TRBJ2-1, with D perhaps TRBD1 or TRBD2 (5 bases each). V shed 0 bases and J shed 3 bases, with 10 bases lying between them. This CDR3 is 15 amino acids long. CDR1 and CDR2 (germline): SGHNT, YYREEE (reference sequence). In DNA form, the CDR3 reads TGTGCCAGCAGCTTGGGGGACGACATCTACAATGAGCAGTTCTTC. It is translated as CASSLGDDIYNEQFF.

The chain carries TRBV27 and TRBJ1-1, with D uncertain. Trimming pared 5 bases from V and 3 bases from J, leaving 16 bases between. The CDR3 extends over 15 amino acids. CDR1 is MNHEY and CDR2 is SMNVEV in the germline V gene (reference sequence). CDR3 in DNA: TGTGCCAGCAGTCCCCAAGCGGGAAGTCACACTGAAGCTTTCTTT. Encoded protein: CASSPQAGSHTEAFF.

This chain links TRBV7-2 with TRBJ2-3, with TRBD2 matching over 9 bases. Germline CDR1 is SGHTA and CDR2 is FQGNSA. CDR3 size: 14 residues. Unmatched junction bases numbered 5, after V lost 6 bases and J lost 4 bases. CDR3 residues: CASRRTSDPDTQYF. The CDR3 DNA sequence: TGTGCCAGCAGGAGGACTAGCGACCCAGATACGCAGTATTTT.

CDR3 nucleotides: TGTGCCAGCAGTCCCGGGGGCTCCTACGAGCAGTACTTC. It specifies CASSPGGSYEQYF. This chain uses TRBV25-1 with TRBJ2-7; D possibly corresponds to TRBD2 (6 bases). This CDR3 contains 13 residues. V was trimmed by 5 bases and J by 0 bases, leaving 8 bases between them. Per germline, CDR1 MGHDK and CDR2 SYGVNS.

The CDR3 region is CASGAASGSEQFF. The CDR3, as DNA: TGTGCTAGTGGTGCAGCTAGCGGGAGCGAGCAGTTCTTC. The chain is built from TRBV12-5 and TRBJ2-1, with 10 bases matching TRBD2. This CDR3 spans 13 amino acids. V trimming: 5 bases; J trimming: 10 bases; junction bases outside the gene matches: 5. Germline assignment: CDR1 LGHNT and CDR2 FRNRAP.

This chain links TRBV5-6 with TRBJ2-7; D is ambiguous. The CDR3 is 11 residues long. The V end lost 0 bases, the J end lost 6 bases, and 4 bases lay between the germline ends. Germline V gene sequence: CDR1 SGHDT, CDR2 YYEEEE. CDR3 residues: CASSLGPEQYF. The DNA for the CDR3 is TGTGCCAGCAGCTTGGGGCCCGAGCAGTACTTC.

The chain recombines TRBV7-2 with TRBJ2-5, with 7 bases lining up with TRBD2. This CDR3 has 16 residues. Germline V gene sequence: CDR1 SGHTA, CDR2 FQGNSA. J lost 1 base, V lost 5 bases, and 10 bases had no gene match. The CDR3, as DNA: TGTGCCAGCAGCCTAAGAGTGGCTAGCGGCCAAGAGACCCAGTACTTC. Translating gives CASSLRVASGQETQYF.

The chain uses TRBV28 and TRBJ2-5; D may be TRBD1 (5 bases). CDR3 length: 14 amino acids. The V end was cut by 6 bases, the J end by 4 bases, with 15 bases between. Germline loops: CDR1 MDHEN, CDR2 SYDVKM. CDR3 in DNA: TGTGCCAGCAGGACAGACTTGGCGCGAGAGACCCAGTACTTC. This encodes CASRTDLARETQYF.

The chain combines TRBV14 with TRBJ2-1; 12 bases match TRBD2. Germline V gene lookup returns CDR1 SGHDN and CDR2 FVKESK. The CDR3 runs to 18 residues. The ends lost 0 bases at V and 8 bases at J; junction bases unmatched: 11. The CDR3 here is CASSQDSGLAGRADEQFF. In nucleotides, the CDR3 is TGTGCCAGCAGCCAAGACTCAGGACTAGCGGGAAGGGCCGATGAGCAGTTCTTC.

The chain uses TRBV5-1 and TRBJ2-1; no definite D call. Germline loops: CDR1 SGHRS, CDR2 YFSETQ. V was cut by 2 bases and J by 4 bases, with 19 bases left in between. The CDR3 sequence is 17 residues long. CDR3 nucleotides: TGCGCCAGCAGCTTAAGGCGTAGTGAACTCCTTTACAATGAGCAGTTCTTC. Translation gives CASSLRRSELLYNEQFF.